The 23 T cell receptor beta chains below come from one sample, sequenced in a study of T-cell reconstitution after alpha-beta-depleted transplantation in children. TCRbeta library preparation incorporated unique molecular identifiers. TCRdb reprocessed the PCR reads via MiXCR and lists one record per CDR3 protein. The data show hundreds of thousands of distinct CDR3 sequences, roughly 15% seen once. The source was PBMCs, mostly from graft donor cells, collected 360 days after TCRalphabeta/CD19-depleted stem cell transplant. The receptors derive from a boy younger than two who had a stem cell transplant for Wiskott-Aldrich syndrome, so the T cells may come from the graft donor.

This clonotype has just a few counts. The chain is built from TRBV7-2 and TRBJ2-7, with 7 nucleotides matching TRBD1. Germline V lookup: CDR1 SGHTA, CDR2 FQGNSA. V was clipped by 5 bases and J by 2 bases; unmatched bases: 15. The CDR3 loop spans 17 amino acids. CDR3 nucleotides: TGTGCCAGCAGCCTCCGGAAGGCAGGGGGTATGGCCTACGAGCAGTACTTC. Amino acid sequence: CASSLRKAGGMAYEQYF.

This clonotype was observed a few times. This chain uses TRBV4-3 with TRBJ2-7; D uncertain. This CDR3 comprises 15 residues. Germline CDR1 and CDR2: LGHNA and YSLEER. V shed 2 bases and J shed 0 bases, with 11 bases lying between them. In DNA, the CDR3 is TGCGCCAGCAGCCAATCCCGGCGAGGCTCCTACGAGCAGTACTTC. This encodes CASSQSRRGSYEQYF.

The V call is TRBV20-1, the J call TRBJ2-3, with TRBD2 matching 9 bases. Germline V lookup: CDR1 DFQATT, CDR2 SNEGSKA (reference sequence). The CDR3 loop spans 15 amino acids. J gave up 0 bases and V 6 bases, and 7 bases lay outside the gene matches. In DNA form, the CDR3 reads TGCAGTGCCCTCCCCACTAGCGGGAGCACAGATACGCAGTATTTT. Protein product: CSALPTSGSTDTQYF.

This clonotype was counted only a few times. The chain joins TRBV3-1 to TRBJ2-7; 7 nucleotides align to TRBD2. The germline V gene encodes CDR1 LGHDT and CDR2 YNNKEL (reference sequence). Trimming cost V 5 bases and J 1 base; bases outside gene matches: 11. The CDR3 spans 16 residues. CDR3 sequence: CASSFWTRIGSYEQYF. For the CDR3, the DNA is TGTGCCAGCAGCTTCTGGACTAGAATTGGTTCCTACGAGCAGTACTTC.

A few counts support this clonotype. The genes are TRBV6-5 and TRBJ1-5; no clear D gene. This CDR3 region has 15 residues. Per germline, CDR1 MNHEY and CDR2 SVGAGI. Trimming removed 2 bases at V and 0 bases at J, with 8 bases between. CDR3 sequence: CASSYGKGSNQPQHF. CDR3 nucleotide sequence: TGTGCCAGCAGTTACGGGAAGGGTAGCAATCAGCCCCAGCATTTT.

This chain uses TRBV18 with TRBJ2-4; D possibly corresponds to TRBD1 (7 bases). The CDR3 is 18 amino acids. The V end was cut by 2 bases, the J end by 0 bases, with 17 bases between. Germline V CDR1 and CDR2: KGHSH, LQKENI. The CDR3 coding sequence is TGTGCCAGCTCACCATATCTTACAGGGGACTTAGCCAAAAACATTCAGTACTTC. Its translation is CASSPYLTGDLAKNIQYF.

This clonotype has only a few counts. This chain uses TRBV25-1 with TRBJ2-7; 7 bases are a match to TRBD2. In germline, CDR1 is MGHDK, CDR2 SYGVNS. V dropped 2 bases and J dropped 7; count of bases not matched to a gene: 8. This CDR3 spans 14 amino acids. CDR3 nucleotides: TGTGCCAGCAGTGAAGGGACTATTCCCTTAGAGCAGTACTTC. It encodes CASSEGTIPLEQYF.

Written as DNA, the CDR3 is TGCGCCAGCAGCTATCCGTTGATGTCTCAAGAGACCCAGTACTTC. This sequence encodes CASSYPLMSQETQYF. The rearrangement links TRBV5-1 to TRBJ2-5; the D is unclear. V lost 3 bases and J 2 bases, leaving 14 bases between the germline ends. CDR1 is SGHRS, CDR2 YFSETQ, per germline. The CDR3 runs to 15 residues.

This clonotype was seen only a few times. The chain is built from TRBV7-9 and TRBJ2-3, with D possibly called TRBD1 or TRBD2 (5 bases each). V lost 4 bases and J lost 9, with 23 bases in between. CDR3 length equals 16 residues. Germline V gene lookup returns CDR1 SEHNR and CDR2 FQNEAQ (reference sequence). DNA for the CDR3: TGTGCCAGCAGCTCCACCCGGGACCCCCCACAGATCACGCAGTATTTT. It translates to CASSSTRDPPQITQYF.

The table lists this clonotype with a few counts. The CDR3 DNA reads TGTGCCAGCAGTCCCCCCCAACTAGCGGGAGCAGATACGCAGTATTTT. Its protein is CASSPPQLAGADTQYF. The V and J genes are TRBV12-3 or TRBV12-4 and TRBJ2-3, with 11 positions matching TRBD2. The ends lost 5 bases at V and 4 bases at J; junction bases unmatched: 8. This CDR3 comprises 16 residues.

This clonotype occurred many times. This chain links TRBV7-9 with TRBJ2-7; 8 nucleotides agree with TRBD1. This CDR3 comprises 15 residues. The trim removed 4 bases at V and 4 bases at J, leaving 9 bases unmatched. Per the germline V gene, CDR1 is SEHNR and CDR2 is FQNEAQ (reference sequence). CDR3 region: CASSSRTGPFYEQYF. In nucleotides, the CDR3 is TGTGCCAGCAGCTCGCGGACAGGGCCTTTTTACGAGCAGTACTTC.

This chain joins TRBV2 and TRBJ2-2, with D maybe TRBD2 (6 bases). CDR1 and CDR2 (germline): SNHLY, FYNNEI. Between the trimmed V and J ends, which lost 5 bases and 4 bases, there was a span of 20 bases. The CDR3 is 17 amino acids. The CDR3 sequence: CASSLEVLEGTTGELFF. The CDR3 bases are TGTGCCAGCAGTCTGGAGGTGCTGGAGGGGACCACCGGGGAGCTGTTTTTT.

The J gene is TRBJ1-4, the V gene TRBV2, with 7 bases matching TRBD1. Germline values: CDR1 SNHLY, CDR2 FYNNEI. There are 14 residues in the CDR3. V dropped 6 bases and J dropped 4; count of bases not matched to a gene: 5. CDR3 in amino acids: CASRPDRLNEKLFF. DNA for the CDR3: TGTGCCAGCAGACCGGACAGGCTTAATGAAAAACTGTTTTTT.

This chain links TRBV7-9 with TRBJ1-4, with TRBD1 as a possible D gene (5 bases). CDR1 and CDR2 from the germline V gene are SEHNR and FQNEAQ (reference sequence). The V end lost 1 base, the J end lost 5 bases, and 14 bases lay between the germline ends. The CDR3 spans 16 residues. The CDR3 is CASSLVTVFGNEKLFF. CDR3 nucleotides: TGTGCCAGCAGCTTAGTGACAGTCTTTGGCAATGAAAAACTGTTTTTT. Together with reference TRBV7-9 and TRBJ1-4, the CDR3 gives the full variable domain: DTGVSQNPRHKITKRGQNVTFRCDPISEHNRLYWYRQTLGQGPEFLTYFQNEAQLEKSRLLSDRFSAERPKGSFSTLEIQRTEQGDSAMYLCASSLVTVFGNEKLFFGSGTQLSVL.

This clonotype has more than one count but fewer than ten. The rearrangement links TRBV15 to TRBJ2-7; tentatively, D is TRBD1 (5 bases). The CDR3 extends over 15 amino acids. Germline-derived CDR1 and CDR2 are LNHNV and YYDKDF (reference sequence). V gave up 0 bases and J gave up 1 base, with 10 bases separating them. The CDR3, as DNA: TGTGCCACCAGCAGAGATCCCACAGGATCCTACGAGCAGTACTTC. Encoded protein: CATSRDPTGSYEQYF.

The sample holds a few counts of this clonotype. This chain joins TRBV12-3 or TRBV12-4 and TRBJ2-6, with TRBD1 as a possible D gene (6 bases). The CDR3 consists of 16 residues. V was pared by 2 bases and J by 4 bases, with 12 bases between. The CDR3: CASSLRQGTGANVLTF. The CDR3 nucleotides read TGTGCCAGCAGTTTAAGGCAGGGGACCGGGGCCAACGTCCTGACTTTC.

The rearrangement joins TRBV5-6 to TRBJ2-1; D might be TRBD2 (5 bases). Germline V gene sequence: CDR1 SGHDT, CDR2 YYEEEE. The CDR3 extends over 15 amino acids. V lost 0 bases and J lost 5, with 12 bases in between. CDR3: CASSLAPSLDNEQFF. The CDR3 DNA follows: TGTGCCAGCAGCTTGGCCCCTAGCCTTGACAATGAGCAGTTCTTC.

This clonotype was counted between two and nine times. The chain couples TRBV28 to TRBJ2-5; 9 bases are shared with TRBD1. Germline V gene sequence: CDR1 MDHEN, CDR2 SYDVKM. The V segment lost 6 bases and the J segment 2 bases; nucleotides outside the gene matches: 7. CDR3 length equals 15 residues. The CDR3 reads CASSPRDRDQETQYF. Here the CDR3 DNA reads TGTGCCAGCAGCCCCCGGGACAGGGATCAAGAGACCCAGTACTTC.

This clonotype occurred a few times. The rearrangement links TRBV5-1 to TRBJ2-1; perhaps TRBD2 as D (6 bases). In germline, CDR1 is SGHRS, CDR2 YFSETQ. Trimming shortened V by 5 bases and J by 9 bases, and 15 bases separated the two germline ends. This CDR3 is built from 13 residues. This CDR3 reads CASRGTPVGEQFF. DNA of the CDR3: TGCGCCAGCAGGGGGACTCCCGTGGGTGAGCAGTTCTTC.

There are a few counts of this clonotype. V usage is TRBV11-1 and J usage is TRBJ2-3; 8 nucleotides align to TRBD1. V shed 3 bases, J shed 9 bases, and the junction held 8 bases outside the gene matches. The CDR3 sequence is 14 residues long. Germline CDR1 is SGHAT and CDR2 is FQDESV (reference sequence). For the CDR3, the DNA is TGTGCCAGCAGCTTCTTCCACTGGACAGGGACGCAGTATTTT. This encodes CASSFFHWTGTQYF.

The table lists this clonotype with many counts. This chain connects TRBV7-2 to TRBJ2-5; the D is unclear. V gave up 1 base and J gave up 5 bases, with 5 bases separating them. CDR1 and CDR2 from the germline V gene are SGHTA and FQGNSA. This CDR3 comprises 12 residues. The CDR3 loop reads CASSLVHETQYF. CDR3 DNA sequence: TGTGCCAGCAGCTTAGTTCACGAGACCCAGTACTTC. The full variable domain, completed using reference TRBV7-2 and TRBJ2-5, is GAGVSQSPSNKVTEKGKDVELRCDPISGHTALYWYRQSLGQGLEFLIYFQGNSAPDKSGLPSDRFSAERTGGSVSTLTIQRTQQEDSAVYLCASSLVHETQYFGPGTRLLVL.

This clonotype was counted a few times. The chain carries TRBV12-3 or TRBV12-4 and TRBJ2-7; a weak D match, TRBD1 (5 bases). The CDR3 covers 13 residues. V was pared by 2 bases and J by 3 bases, with 8 bases between. Here the CDR3 reads CASSLTQGYEQYF. Written as DNA, the CDR3 is TGTGCCAGCAGTTTAACCCAGGGCTACGAGCAGTACTTC.

This clonotype turned up a few times. V gene TRBV18 combines with J gene TRBJ1-3; unclear D gene. V was trimmed by 2 bases and J by 10 bases, leaving 3 bases between them. The length of the CDR3 is 10 residues. The germline V gene has CDR1 KGHSH and CDR2 LQKENI. Here the CDR3 DNA reads TGTGCCAGCTCACCATTGACCATATATTTT. This gives the protein CASSPLTIYF.